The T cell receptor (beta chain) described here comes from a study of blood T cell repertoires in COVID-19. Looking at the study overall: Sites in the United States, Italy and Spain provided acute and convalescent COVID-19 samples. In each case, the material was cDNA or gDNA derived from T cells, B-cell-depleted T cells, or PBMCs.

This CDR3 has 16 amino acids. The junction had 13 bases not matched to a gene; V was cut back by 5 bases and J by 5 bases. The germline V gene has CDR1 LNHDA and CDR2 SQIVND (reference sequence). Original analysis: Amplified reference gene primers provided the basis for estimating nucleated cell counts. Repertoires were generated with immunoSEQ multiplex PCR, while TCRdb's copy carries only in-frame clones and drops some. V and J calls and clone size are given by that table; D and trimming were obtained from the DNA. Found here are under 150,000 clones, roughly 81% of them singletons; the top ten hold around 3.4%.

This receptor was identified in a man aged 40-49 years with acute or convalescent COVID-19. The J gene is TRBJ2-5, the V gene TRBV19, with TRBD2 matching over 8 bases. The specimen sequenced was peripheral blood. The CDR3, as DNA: TGTGCCAGTAGTCGTCCGGGGGGGCCGCAGCGGGAGACCCAGTACTTC. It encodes CASSRPGGPQRETQYF.